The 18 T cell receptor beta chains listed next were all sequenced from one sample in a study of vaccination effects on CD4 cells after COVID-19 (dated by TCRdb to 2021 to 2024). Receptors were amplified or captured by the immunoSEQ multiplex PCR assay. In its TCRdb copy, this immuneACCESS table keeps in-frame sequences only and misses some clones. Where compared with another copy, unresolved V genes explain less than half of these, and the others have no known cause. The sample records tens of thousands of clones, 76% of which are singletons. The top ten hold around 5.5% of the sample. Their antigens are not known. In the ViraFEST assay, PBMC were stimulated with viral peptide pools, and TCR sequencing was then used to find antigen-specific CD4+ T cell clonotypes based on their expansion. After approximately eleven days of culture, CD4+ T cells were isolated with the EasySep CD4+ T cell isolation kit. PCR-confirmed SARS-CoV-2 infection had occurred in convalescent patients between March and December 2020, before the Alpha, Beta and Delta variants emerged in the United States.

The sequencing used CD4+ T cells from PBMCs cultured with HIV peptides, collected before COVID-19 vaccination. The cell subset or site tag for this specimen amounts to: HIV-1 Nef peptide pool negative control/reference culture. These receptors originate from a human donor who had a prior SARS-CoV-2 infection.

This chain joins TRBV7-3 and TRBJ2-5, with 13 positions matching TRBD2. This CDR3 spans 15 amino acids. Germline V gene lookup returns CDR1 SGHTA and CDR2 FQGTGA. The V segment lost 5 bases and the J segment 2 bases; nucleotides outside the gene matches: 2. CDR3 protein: CASSPTSGGQETQYF. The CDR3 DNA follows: TGTGCCAGCAGCCCGACTAGCGGGGGGCAAGAGACCCAGTACTTC.

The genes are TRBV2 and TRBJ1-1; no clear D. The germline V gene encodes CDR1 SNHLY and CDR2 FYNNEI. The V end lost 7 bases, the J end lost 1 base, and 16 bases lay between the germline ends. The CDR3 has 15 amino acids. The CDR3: CASTYEGSGNTEAFF. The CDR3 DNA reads TGTGCCAGCACCTACGAGGGTTCGGGGAACACTGAAGCTTTCTTT.

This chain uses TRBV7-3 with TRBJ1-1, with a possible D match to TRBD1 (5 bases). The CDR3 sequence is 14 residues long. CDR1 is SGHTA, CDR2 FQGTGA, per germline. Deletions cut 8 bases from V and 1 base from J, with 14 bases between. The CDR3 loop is CASAPGTGNTEAFF. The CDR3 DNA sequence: TGTGCCAGCGCCCCAGGGACGGGGAACACTGAAGCTTTCTTT.

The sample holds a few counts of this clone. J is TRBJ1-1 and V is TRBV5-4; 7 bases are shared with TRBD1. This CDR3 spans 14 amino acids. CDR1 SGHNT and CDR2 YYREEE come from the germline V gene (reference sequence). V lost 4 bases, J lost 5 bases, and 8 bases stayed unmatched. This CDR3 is CASSTGTDWTEAFF. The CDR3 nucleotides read TGTGCCAGCAGCACGGGGACAGACTGGACTGAAGCTTTCTTT. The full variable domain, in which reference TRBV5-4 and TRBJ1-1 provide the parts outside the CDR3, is ETGVTQSPTHLIKTRGQQVTLRCSSQSGHNTVSWYQQALGQGPQFIFQYYREEENGRGNFPPRFSGLQFPNYSSELNVNALELDDSALYLCASSTGTDWTEAFFGQGTRLTVV.

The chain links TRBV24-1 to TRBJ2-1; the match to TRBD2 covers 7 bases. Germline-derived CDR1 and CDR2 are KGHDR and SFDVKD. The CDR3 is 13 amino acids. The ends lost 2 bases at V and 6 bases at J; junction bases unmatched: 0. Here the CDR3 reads CATSDWEGNEQFF. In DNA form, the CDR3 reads TGTGCCACCAGTGATTGGGAGGGCAATGAGCAGTTCTTC.

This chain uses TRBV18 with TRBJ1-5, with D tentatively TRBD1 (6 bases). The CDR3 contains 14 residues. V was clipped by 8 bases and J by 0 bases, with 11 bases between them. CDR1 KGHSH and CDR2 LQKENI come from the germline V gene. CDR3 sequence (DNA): TGTGCCAGCACGACAGGACCTAGCAATCAGCCCCAGCATTTT. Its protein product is CASTTGPSNQPQHF.

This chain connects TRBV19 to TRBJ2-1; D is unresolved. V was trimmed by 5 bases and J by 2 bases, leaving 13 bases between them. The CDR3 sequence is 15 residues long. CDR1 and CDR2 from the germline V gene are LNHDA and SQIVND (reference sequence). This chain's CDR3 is CASSSTPVPYNEQFF. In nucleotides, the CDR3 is TGTGCCAGTAGTTCGACTCCCGTACCCTACAATGAGCAGTTCTTC.

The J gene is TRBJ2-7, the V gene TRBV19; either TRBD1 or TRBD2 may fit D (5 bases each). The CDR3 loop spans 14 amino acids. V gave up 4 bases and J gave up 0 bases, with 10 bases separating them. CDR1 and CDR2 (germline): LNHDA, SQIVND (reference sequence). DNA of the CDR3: TGTGCCAGTAGTACCCGGGGCAACTCCTACGAGCAGTACTTC. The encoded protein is CASSTRGNSYEQYF.

In nucleotides, the CDR3 is TGTGCCAGCAGTCCACCGGGACAGGGGGTCTACGAGCAGTACTTC. Protein product: CASSPPGQGVYEQYF. The chain has TRBV6-2 or TRBV6-3 and TRBJ2-7, with 11 bases identical to TRBD1. Germline lookup yields CDR1 MNHEY and CDR2 SVGEGT. This CDR3 comprises 15 residues. The trim removed 5 bases at V and 3 bases at J, leaving 6 bases unmatched.

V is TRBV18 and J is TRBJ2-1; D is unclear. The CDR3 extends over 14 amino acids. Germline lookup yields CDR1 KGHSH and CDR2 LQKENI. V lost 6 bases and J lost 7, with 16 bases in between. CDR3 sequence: CASSPGWFGNEQFF. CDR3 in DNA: TGTGCCAGCTCCCCAGGTTGGTTTGGGAATGAGCAGTTCTTC.

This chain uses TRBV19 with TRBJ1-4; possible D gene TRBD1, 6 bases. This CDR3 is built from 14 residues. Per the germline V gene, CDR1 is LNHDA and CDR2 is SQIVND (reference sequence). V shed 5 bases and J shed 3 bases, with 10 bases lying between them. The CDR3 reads CASSLGGANEKLFF. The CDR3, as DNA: TGTGCCAGTAGTCTAGGGGGAGCTAATGAAAAACTGTTTTTT.

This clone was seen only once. The CDR3 nucleotides read TGCGCCAGCAGCAGCAGGGGACAGGGGGACGCTGAAGCTTTCTTT. Residues: CASSSRGQGDAEAFF. V is TRBV5-1 and J is TRBJ1-1; 11 bases line up with TRBD1. The germline CDR1 and CDR2 sequences are SGHRS and YFSETQ. The CDR3 is made up of 15 amino acids. The trim removed 4 bases at V and 6 bases at J, leaving 8 bases unmatched. Variable domain in full (rest from reference TRBV5-1 and TRBJ1-1): KAGVTQTPRYLIKTRGQQVTLSCSPISGHRSVSWYQQTPGQGLQFLFEYFSETQRNKGNFPGRFSGRQFSNSRSEMNVSTLELGDSALYLCASSSRGQGDAEAFFGQGTRLTVV.

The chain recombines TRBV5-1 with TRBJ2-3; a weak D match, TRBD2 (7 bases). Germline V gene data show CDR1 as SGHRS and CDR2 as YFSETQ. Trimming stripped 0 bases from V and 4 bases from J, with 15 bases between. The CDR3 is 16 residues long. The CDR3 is CASSLGGAGAADTQYF. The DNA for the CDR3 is TGCGCCAGCAGCTTGGGGGGGGCGGGAGCCGCAGATACGCAGTATTTT.

The CDR3 DNA reads TGTGCCAGCAGTTACATCATATCTAGCACAGATACGCAGTATTTT. Protein: CASSYIISSTDTQYF. The genes are TRBV6-6 and TRBJ2-3; no reliable D call. Looked up from germline, CDR1 is MNHNY and CDR2 is SVGAGI (reference sequence). The V gene lost 2 bases and the J gene lost 0 bases, with 9 bases spanning the gap. CDR3 length: 15 amino acids.

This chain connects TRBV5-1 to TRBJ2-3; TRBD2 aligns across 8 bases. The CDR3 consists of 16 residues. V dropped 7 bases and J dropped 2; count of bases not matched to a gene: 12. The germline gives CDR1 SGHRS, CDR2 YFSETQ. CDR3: CASLSSGGAATDTQYF. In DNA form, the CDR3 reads TGCGCCAGCCTGTCCTCCGGGGGGGCTGCCACAGATACGCAGTATTTT.

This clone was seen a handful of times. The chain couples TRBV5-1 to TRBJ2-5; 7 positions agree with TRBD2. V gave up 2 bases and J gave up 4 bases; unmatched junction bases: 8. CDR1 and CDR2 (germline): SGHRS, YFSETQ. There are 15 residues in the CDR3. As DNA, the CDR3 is TGCGCCAGCAGCTTCGTAGCGGGCTCAGCAGAGACCCAGTACTTC. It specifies CASSFVAGSAETQYF.

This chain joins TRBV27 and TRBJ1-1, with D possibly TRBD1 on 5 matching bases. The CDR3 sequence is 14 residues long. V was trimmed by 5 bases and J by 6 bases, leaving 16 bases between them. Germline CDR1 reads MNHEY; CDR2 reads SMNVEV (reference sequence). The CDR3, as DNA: TGTGCCAGCAGTACCTCGGGGGGGAGACCTGAAGCTTTCTTT. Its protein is CASSTSGGRPEAFF.

Here the CDR3 DNA reads TGTGCCAGCAGCTGGGGTGGCCGGGCTGGAAACACCATATATTTT. This gives the protein CASSWGGRAGNTIYF. The chain has TRBV5-8 and TRBJ1-3; no clear D gene. Trimming took 3 bases from V and 2 from J, leaving 12 bases between them. This CDR3 is 15 amino acids long. CDR1 SGHTS and CDR2 YDEGEE come from the germline V gene.